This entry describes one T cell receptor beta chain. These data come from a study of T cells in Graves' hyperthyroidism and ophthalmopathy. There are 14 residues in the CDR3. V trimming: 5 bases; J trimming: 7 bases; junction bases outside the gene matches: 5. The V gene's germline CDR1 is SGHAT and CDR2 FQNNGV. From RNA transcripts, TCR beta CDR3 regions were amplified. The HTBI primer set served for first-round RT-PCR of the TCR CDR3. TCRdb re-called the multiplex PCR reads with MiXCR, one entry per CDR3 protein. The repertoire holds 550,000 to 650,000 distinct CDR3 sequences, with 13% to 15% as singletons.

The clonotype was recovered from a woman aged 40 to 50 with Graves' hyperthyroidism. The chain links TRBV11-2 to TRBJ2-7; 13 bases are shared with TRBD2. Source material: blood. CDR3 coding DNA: TGTGCCAGCAGCACACTAGCGGGAGGGCCGGAGCAGTACTTC. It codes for CASSTLAGGPEQYF.